This TCR beta chain was obtained from a study of CD8 T cells in Susac syndrome. Germline V gene sequence: CDR1 SNHLY, CDR2 FYNNEI. Trimming removed 7 bases from V and 9 bases from J; junction bases left unmatched: 3. The CDR3 length is 11 residues. The RNA, about 0.5 to 1 ug, was put through reverse transcription using random hexamers. In TCRdb, the immunoSEQ multiplex PCR reads were re-called with MiXCR into one record per CDR3 protein. Of around 230,000 distinct CDR3 sequences listed, almost 97% are singletons. V usage is TRBV2 and J usage is TRBJ2-1; 7 bases match TRBD1. This TCR was recovered from a human donor with Susac syndrome. Sequenced: CD4+ T cells from PBMCs. The CDR3 is CASTSGGEQFF. The CDR3 region has the DNA TGTGCCAGCACCTCAGGGGGTGAGCAGTTCTTC.